What follows are 32 T cell receptor beta chains derived from one specimen sequenced in a study of T-cell memory formation after mild COVID-19. One entry per CDR3 protein results from TCRdb running MiXCR on the 5' RACE reads. There are roughly 220,000 distinct CDR3 sequences in the sample; around 8.8% occur only once, and 3% to 4% lies in the top ten. The source material was PBMCs or a T cell subset sorted from them (not recorded which). These receptors were taken from a man aged 18 to 29 who had mild COVID-19 (a few samples of this study predate the infection). Cell type and time point are not known.

At least ten counts were recorded for this clonotype. This chain joins TRBV4-3 and TRBJ2-7; TRBD1 agrees at 8 bases. V shed 0 bases and J 6 bases; nucleotides not matched to a gene: 13. The CDR3 has 17 amino acids. The germline gives CDR1 LGHNA, CDR2 YSLEER. Here the CDR3 reads CASSQDGGGQGRREQYF. The DNA for the CDR3 is TGCGCCAGCAGCCAAGATGGTGGCGGACAGGGCCGTCGCGAGCAGTACTTC.

The chain carries TRBV19 and TRBJ2-3, with TRBD1 matching over 10 bases. Germline V gene lookup returns CDR1 LNHDA and CDR2 SQIVND (reference sequence). V lost 8 bases to trimming and J lost 3 bases; unmatched junction nucleotides: 5. CDR3 length: 14 amino acids. CDR3 in DNA: TGTGCCAGTGGGGACAGGGGTCGGACAGATACGCAGTATTTT. Translated, it gives CASGDRGRTDTQYF. Based on the CDR3 plus reference TRBV19 and TRBJ2-3, the full variable domain is DGGITQSPKYLFRKEGQNVTLSCEQNLNHDAMYWYRQDPGQGLRLIYYSQIVNDFQKGDIAEGYSVSREKKESFPLTVTSAQKNPTAFYLCASGDRGRTDTQYFGPGTRLTVL.

This clonotype occurred a few times. The chain is built from TRBV12-3 or TRBV12-4 and TRBJ1-1; D unclear. The CDR3 totals 14 residues. The V end was cut by 6 bases, the J end by 0 bases, with 11 bases between. CDR3 in DNA: TGTGCCAGCAGCCGGCGGGCAATGAACACTGAAGCTTTCTTT. It is translated as CASSRRAMNTEAFF.

The gene calls are TRBV5-1 and TRBJ1-1; no clear D gene. This CDR3 spans 11 amino acids. Germline-derived CDR1 and CDR2 are SGHRS and YFSETQ. The V gene lost 7 bases and the J gene lost 6 bases, with 10 bases spanning the gap. The CDR3 loop reads CASGEGSEAFF. CDR3 bases: TGCGCCAGCGGTGAGGGCTCTGAAGCTTTCTTT.

A few counts support this clonotype. The V call is TRBV7-2, the J call TRBJ2-5; D is unresolved. The CDR3 runs to 14 residues. CDR1 is SGHTA, CDR2 FQGNSA, per germline. V shed 6 bases and J shed 5 bases, with 16 bases lying between them. CDR3 DNA: TGTGCCAGCAGACCTGGTCCATCATTGGAGACCCAGTACTTC. Translation: CASRPGPSLETQYF.

V usage is TRBV18 and J usage is TRBJ1-5, with a possible D match to TRBD1 (5 bases). The CDR3 is 13 residues long. Germline CDR1 KGHSH, CDR2 LQKENI. Trimming removed 3 bases from V and 6 bases from J, with 9 bases in between. In DNA form, the CDR3 reads TGTGCCAGCTCACCCCCAGGGTCTCAGCCCCAGCATTTT. The encoded protein is CASSPPGSQPQHF.

V and J are TRBV6-2 or TRBV6-3 and TRBJ1-6; maybe TRBD1 (5 bases). This CDR3 spans 16 amino acids. Germline V gene data show CDR1 as MNHEY and CDR2 as SVGEGT. Trimming pared 2 bases from V and 9 bases from J, leaving 17 bases between. CDR3 in amino acids: CASSYDRDPLPSPLHF. The CDR3 DNA follows: TGTGCCAGCAGTTACGATCGGGACCCTCTCCCTTCACCCCTCCACTTT.

This clonotype was seen repeatedly, ten times or more. V is TRBV29-1 and J is TRBJ2-1, with D perhaps given as TRBD1 or TRBD2 (5 bases each). V gave up 6 bases and J gave up 12 bases, with 21 bases separating them. The length of the CDR3 is 13 residues. The V gene's germline CDR1 is SQVTM and CDR2 ANQGSEA. The CDR3 nucleotides are TGCAGCGTCAAGATTACCGGGACCCACGGGCAGTTCTTC. Its protein product is CSVKITGTHGQFF.

This clonotype was observed a few times. The chain is built from TRBV5-4 and TRBJ2-7, with D perhaps matching TRBD2 (6 bases). The CDR3 length is 15 residues. The germline V and J ends were trimmed by 4 bases and 2 bases, with 16 bases remaining between them. The germline V gene has CDR1 SGHNT and CDR2 YYREEE (reference sequence). This chain's CDR3 is CASSQDPGTPYEQYV. CDR3 DNA sequence: TGTGCCAGCAGCCAAGACCCCGGGACTCCCTACGAGCAGTACGTC.

This clonotype occurred a few times. V and J are TRBV24-1 and TRBJ2-7; the D call may be TRBD1 or TRBD2 (6 bases each). Trimming removed 2 bases from V and 6 bases from J, with 13 bases in between. The germline V gene has CDR1 KGHDR and CDR2 SFDVKD. The CDR3 consists of 14 residues. This CDR3 is CATSDSSGAGEQYF. DNA of the CDR3: TGTGCCACCAGTGATTCATCGGGGGCGGGCGAGCAGTACTTC.

This clonotype was seen only a few times. The chain recombines TRBV25-1 with TRBJ2-1, with no clear D. CDR3 size: 12 residues. The V end was cut by 9 bases, the J end by 3 bases, with 9 bases between. Germline lookup yields CDR1 MGHDK and CDR2 SYGVNS. Here the CDR3 reads CARTPVYNEQFF. The CDR3 DNA reads as TGTGCCAGGACCCCTGTCTACAATGAGCAGTTCTTC.

There are a few counts of this clonotype. The V gene is TRBV7-2, the J gene TRBJ2-2, with 8 positions matching TRBD2. Trimming removed 6 bases from V and 1 base from J; junction bases left unmatched: 7. The length of the CDR3 is 16 residues. Looked up from germline, CDR1 is SGHTA and CDR2 is FQGNSA. CDR3 residues: CASRLRGGQNTGELFF. The CDR3 coding sequence is TGTGCCAGCAGGCTCCGGGGGGGGCAGAACACCGGGGAGCTGTTTTTT.

This clonotype appeared many times. The chain uses TRBV5-1 and TRBJ2-3; 12 nucleotides agree with TRBD2. Germline V lookup: CDR1 SGHRS, CDR2 YFSETQ. The CDR3 has 16 amino acids. With V trimmed by 1 base and J by 5 bases, 5 bases remained unmatched. The CDR3 sequence is CASSLKLAGGGDTQYF. In DNA, the CDR3 is TGCGCCAGCAGCTTGAAACTAGCGGGGGGTGGAGATACGCAGTATTTT.

The table lists this clonotype with a few counts. The chain carries TRBV18 and TRBJ1-1; D is ambiguous. In germline, CDR1 is KGHSH, CDR2 LQKENI. V gave up 6 bases and J gave up 3 bases, with 14 bases separating them. This CDR3 is built from 14 residues. The CDR3 sequence: CASSLEDGDTEAFF. In DNA, the CDR3 is TGTGCCAGCTCGTTGGAAGACGGGGACACTGAAGCTTTCTTT.

This clonotype was observed a few times. This chain links TRBV7-2 with TRBJ2-2; D uncertain. CDR3 size: 14 residues. V lost 5 bases and J lost 3, with 10 bases in between. Per germline, CDR1 SGHTA and CDR2 FQGNSA. The CDR3 bases are TGTGCCAGCAGCCGACGTGCGGACACCGGGGAGCTGTTTTTT. Protein sequence: CASSRRADTGELFF.

This clonotype was counted only a few times. This chain joins TRBV5-1 and TRBJ2-2, with 9 bases aligning to TRBD1. The V gene end was trimmed by 3 bases and the J gene end by 8 bases; junction bases not matched to a gene: 5. CDR1 and CDR2 (germline): SGHRS, YFSETQ. The CDR3 consists of 14 residues. The CDR3 spells CASSYGQGSGELFF. The CDR3 nucleotides are TGCGCCAGCAGCTATGGACAGGGGTCGGGGGAGCTGTTTTTT.

CDR3 sequence: CATVLGGGNEQFF. The CDR3, as DNA: TGTGCCACCGTTCTTGGGGGAGGGAATGAGCAGTTCTTC. The chain carries TRBV15 and TRBJ2-1; TRBD2 matches at 7 bases. CDR1 is LNHNV and CDR2 is YYDKDF in the germline V gene (reference sequence). This CDR3 contains 13 residues. The V and J ends lost 8 bases and 7 bases, in that order; junction bases with no gene match: 8.

The rearrangement links TRBV19 to TRBJ2-5, with D maybe TRBD1 (6 bases). V was pared by 5 bases and J by 3 bases, with 10 bases between. This CDR3 is built from 13 residues. CDR1 and CDR2 from the germline V gene are LNHDA and SQIVND (reference sequence). CDR3 amino acids: CASSRQAEETQYF. The CDR3 DNA reads TGTGCCAGTAGTCGACAGGCCGAAGAGACCCAGTACTTC.

The genes are TRBV24-1 and TRBJ2-5; 10 nucleotides align to TRBD1. The trim removed 9 bases at V and 2 bases at J, leaving 5 bases unmatched. CDR1 is KGHDR and CDR2 is SFDVKD in the germline V gene. This CDR3 region has 14 residues. CDR3 protein: CATGGQGDQETQYF. As DNA, the CDR3 is TGTGCCACCGGAGGACAGGGGGATCAAGAGACCCAGTACTTC.

This clonotype was counted ten times or more. This rearrangement joins TRBV7-2 to TRBJ2-3; 7 bases are a match to TRBD1. The junction had 3 bases not matched to a gene; V was cut back by 1 base and J by 5 bases. Per germline, CDR1 SGHTA and CDR2 FQGNSA. There are 14 residues in the CDR3. CDR3 residues: CASSLGGGLDTQYF. CDR3 DNA sequence: TGTGCCAGCAGCTTAGGAGGGGGCTTAGATACGCAGTATTTT.

This clonotype was counted only a few times. The rearrangement links TRBV14 to TRBJ2-2; 14 bases fit TRBD2. Germline CDR1 SGHDN, CDR2 FVKESK. V lost 0 bases and J lost 2; bases outside the gene matches: 5. The CDR3 sequence is 19 residues long. The CDR3 DNA reads as TGTGCCAGCAGCCAAGAGCCCGGGACTAGCGGGGGAAACACCGGGGAGCTGTTTTTT. Translated: CASSQEPGTSGGNTGELFF.

There are many counts of this clonotype. The genes are TRBV28 and TRBJ1-5; D gene unclear. V gave up 7 bases and J gave up 7 bases, with 14 bases separating them. Germline-derived CDR1 and CDR2 are MDHEN and SYDVKM. This CDR3 comprises 13 residues. The CDR3 sequence: CASNQPPSQPQHF. The CDR3 DNA reads as TGTGCCAGCAACCAACCCCCGTCGCAGCCCCAGCATTTT.

The chain has TRBV25-1 and TRBJ2-3; 10 nucleotides line up with TRBD2. CDR1 is MGHDK, CDR2 SYGVNS, per germline. V dropped 5 bases and J dropped 6; count of bases not matched to a gene: 2. This CDR3 contains 13 residues. The CDR3 DNA reads as TGTGCCAGCAGTAGCGGGGGGGCGGATACGCAGTATTTT. Its protein is CASSSGGADTQYF.

This chain connects TRBV5-1 to TRBJ2-5; perhaps TRBD2 as D (5 bases). Trimming removed 2 bases from V and 3 bases from J, with 11 bases in between. Germline-derived CDR1 and CDR2 are SGHRS and YFSETQ. The CDR3 totals 14 residues. CDR3 in amino acids: CASSFGGREETQYF. The CDR3 nucleotides read TGCGCCAGCAGCTTTGGAGGAAGGGAAGAGACCCAGTACTTC.

The chain is built from TRBV4-1 and TRBJ1-1; possible D gene TRBD1, 5 bases. V shed 1 base and J shed 5 bases, with 14 bases lying between them. Germline lookup yields CDR1 MGHRA and CDR2 YSYEKL. The CDR3 is 15 amino acids. The CDR3 DNA reads as TGCGCCAGCAGCCAAGGTAGCCAGCGGGGGACTGAAGCTTTCTTT. It specifies CASSQGSQRGTEAFF.

J is TRBJ2-3 and V is TRBV5-1; a possible D gene is TRBD1 (5 bases). Trimming pared 4 bases from V and 7 bases from J, leaving 13 bases between. The CDR3 has 13 amino acids. CDR1 is SGHRS, CDR2 YFSETQ, per germline. CDR3 nucleotide sequence: TGCGCCAGCAGCCCGTGGTCAGGGTATACGCAGTATTTT. It is translated as CASSPWSGYTQYF.

This clonotype was found a few times. The J gene is TRBJ1-1, the V gene TRBV6-1; D unclear. V was clipped by 3 bases and J by 2 bases, with 7 bases between them. CDR3 length: 13 residues. CDR1 MNHNS and CDR2 SASEGT come from the germline V gene. DNA for the CDR3: TGTGCCAGCAGTGATTTAGTAAACACTGAAGCTTTCTTT. Its translation is CASSDLVNTEAFF.

CDR3 in amino acids: CASSQEVSVGEQYF. CDR3 nucleotides: TGCGCCAGCAGCCAAGAAGTTTCGGTCGGCGAGCAGTACTTC. The J gene is TRBJ2-7, the V gene TRBV4-3; D ambiguous. The germline gives CDR1 LGHNA, CDR2 YSLEER. Trimming removed 0 bases from V and 6 bases from J, with 12 bases in between. This CDR3 comprises 14 residues.

Concerning this clonotype itself: A much bigger clone sits one base away, suggesting this may be a read error. This rearrangement joins TRBV5-1 to TRBJ2-5; the D gene is possibly TRBD1 (6 bases). CDR1 is SGHRS, CDR2 YFSETQ, per germline. The CDR3 runs to 15 residues. V was clipped by 4 bases and J by 3 bases, with 16 bases between them. CDR3 residues: CASSVTWTVEETQYF. Here the CDR3 DNA reads TGCGCCAGCAGCGTCACCTGGACAGTGGAAGAGACCCAGTACTTC.

Ten or more counts support this clonotype. CDR3 residues: CASSQGDRGGPQHF. The DNA of the CDR3 is TGCGCCAGCAGCCAAGGCGACAGGGGGGGACCCCAGCATTTT. The chain combines TRBV4-3 with TRBJ1-5; 9 bases are a match to TRBD1. J was trimmed by 10 bases and V by 1 base; bases with no gene match: 5. This CDR3 has 14 amino acids. The germline V gene encodes CDR1 LGHNA and CDR2 YSLEER.

The rearrangement uses TRBV4-2 and TRBJ2-5, with TRBD2 matching 11 bases. The CDR3 length is 15 residues. V lost 11 bases, J lost 2 bases, and 10 bases stayed unmatched. Germline V gene sequence: CDR1 LGHNA, CDR2 YNFKEQ. Here the CDR3 DNA reads TGTGCCTCCGGGGGGCTAGCGGGGGGACAAGAGACCCAGTACTTC. This gives the protein CASGGLAGGQETQYF.

This clonotype was detected ten times or more. The chain links TRBV11-2 to TRBJ1-1, with D unclear. The germline V and J ends were trimmed by 0 bases and 1 base, with 12 bases remaining between them. The CDR3 contains 16 residues. Germline V lookup: CDR1 SGHAT, CDR2 FQNNGV. The CDR3 protein is CASSLEWRQRNTEAFF. For the CDR3, the DNA is TGTGCCAGCAGCTTAGAGTGGAGGCAGAGGAACACTGAAGCTTTCTTT.